This T cell receptor beta chain appears in the sequencing data of a study of identical twins. MiXCR was run by TCRdb on the 5' RACE reads, yielding one entry per CDR3 protein. The data contain approximately 350,000 distinct CDR3 sequences, roughly an eighth of them singletons. The CDR3 totals 16 residues. The V end lost 8 bases, the J end lost 0 bases, and 19 bases lay between the germline ends. Germline V CDR1 and CDR2: SNHLY, FYNNEI. The same data also went into a second study, on yellow fever vaccine responses in identical twins.

This receptor was taken from a woman younger than 30 in good health. The chain joins TRBV2 to TRBJ1-1, with no clear D. The material sequenced was CD8+ T cells sorted from blood. CDR3 DNA sequence: TGTGCCAGCCCATTAAGAGACACAGATATGAACACTGAAGCTTTCTTT. It codes for CASPLRDTDMNTEAFF.